The sequence of this T cell receptor beta chain was determined in a study of T-cell memory formation after mild COVID-19. TCRdb ran MiXCR on the 5' RACE reads and lists one entry per CDR3 protein. Found here are 300,000 to 350,000 distinct CDR3 sequences, roughly a fifth of them singletons; the top ten hold around 20%. General observations from the study: The SARS-CoV-2 specificity of second-wave clones reaching peak at day 37 remained unverified.

Germline loops: CDR1 KGHDR, CDR2 SFDVKD. V was trimmed by 3 bases and J by 5 bases, leaving 19 bases between them. This CDR3 is 17 amino acids long. This clonotype showed up many times. Its target is unknown. The receptor comes from a man aged 18 to 30 who had mild COVID-19 (a few samples of this study predate the infection). Cell type and time point are not known. The chain couples TRBV24-1 to TRBJ2-4; tentative D call: TRBD2 (7 bases). The sequenced sample was PBMCs or a T cell subset sorted from them (not recorded which). CDR3 DNA: TGTGCCACCAGTGATCCACAAACAGGGAGCGGGGAAAACATTCAGTACTTC. It encodes CATSDPQTGSGENIQYF.